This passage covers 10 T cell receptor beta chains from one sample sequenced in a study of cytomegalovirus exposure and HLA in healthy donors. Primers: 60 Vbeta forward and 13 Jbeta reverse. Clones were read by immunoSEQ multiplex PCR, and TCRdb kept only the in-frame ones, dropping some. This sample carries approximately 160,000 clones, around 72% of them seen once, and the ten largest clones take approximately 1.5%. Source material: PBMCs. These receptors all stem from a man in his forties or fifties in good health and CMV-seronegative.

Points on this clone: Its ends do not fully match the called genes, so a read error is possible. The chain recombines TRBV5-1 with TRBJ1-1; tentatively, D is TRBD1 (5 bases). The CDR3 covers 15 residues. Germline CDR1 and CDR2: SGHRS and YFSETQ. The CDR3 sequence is CAGSLAMGQYTEAFF. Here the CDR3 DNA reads TGCGCCGGCAGCTTGGCAATGGGGCAATACACTGAAGCTTTCTTT.

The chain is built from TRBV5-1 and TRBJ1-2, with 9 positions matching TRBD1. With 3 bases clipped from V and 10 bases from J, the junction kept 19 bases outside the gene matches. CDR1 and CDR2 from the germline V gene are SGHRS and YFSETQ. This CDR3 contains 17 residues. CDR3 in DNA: TGCGCCAGCAGCTCTCGGGACAGGGAGGGGATAATTCGTGACTACACCTTC. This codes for CASSSRDREGIIRDYTF.

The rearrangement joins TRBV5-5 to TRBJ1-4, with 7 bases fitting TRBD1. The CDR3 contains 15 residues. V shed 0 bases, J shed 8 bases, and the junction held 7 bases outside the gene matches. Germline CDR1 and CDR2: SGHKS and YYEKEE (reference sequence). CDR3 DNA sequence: TGTGCCAGCAGCTTGGTGGCAGGGGGAGGAGAAAAACTGTTTTTT. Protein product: CASSLVAGGGEKLFF.

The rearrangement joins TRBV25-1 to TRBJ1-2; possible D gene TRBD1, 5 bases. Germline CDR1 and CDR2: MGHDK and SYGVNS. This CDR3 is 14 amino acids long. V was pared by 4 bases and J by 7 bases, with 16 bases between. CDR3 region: CASSVSLGGGGYTF. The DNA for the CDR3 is TGTGCCAGCAGTGTCTCCCTCGGCGGGGGTGGCTACACCTTC.

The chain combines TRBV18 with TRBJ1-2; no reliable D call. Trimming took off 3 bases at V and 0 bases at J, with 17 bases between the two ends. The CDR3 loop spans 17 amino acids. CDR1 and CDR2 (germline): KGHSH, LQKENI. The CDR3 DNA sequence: TGTGCCAGCTCACCCCGTCAGGCCGAGACCTCTAACTATGGCTACACCTTC. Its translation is CASSPRQAETSNYGYTF.

CDR3 sequence (DNA): TGTGCCAGCGTCTTAAGACAGGGAGGTGAGCAGTACTTC. Its translation: CASVLRQGGEQYF. The V gene is TRBV11-2, the J gene TRBJ2-7; the D gene is possibly TRBD1 (7 bases). V was shortened by 8 bases and J by 7 bases, with 18 bases between the two germline ends. From germline, CDR1 is SGHAT and CDR2 FQNNGV. This CDR3 has 13 amino acids.

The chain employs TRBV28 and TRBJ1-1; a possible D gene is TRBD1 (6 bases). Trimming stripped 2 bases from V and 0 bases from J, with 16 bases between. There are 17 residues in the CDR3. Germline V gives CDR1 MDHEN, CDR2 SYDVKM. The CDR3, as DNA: TGTGCCAGCAGTTTAAGACAGGCTGTCTTCATGAACACTGAAGCTTTCTTT. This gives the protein CASSLRQAVFMNTEAFF.

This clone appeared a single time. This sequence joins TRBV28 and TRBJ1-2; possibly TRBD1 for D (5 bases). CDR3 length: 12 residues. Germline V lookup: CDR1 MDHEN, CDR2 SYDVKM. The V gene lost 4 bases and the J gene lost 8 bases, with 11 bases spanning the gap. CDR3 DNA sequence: TGTGCCAGCAGTTCCCGACAGTTGGGCTACACCTTC. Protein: CASSSRQLGYTF.

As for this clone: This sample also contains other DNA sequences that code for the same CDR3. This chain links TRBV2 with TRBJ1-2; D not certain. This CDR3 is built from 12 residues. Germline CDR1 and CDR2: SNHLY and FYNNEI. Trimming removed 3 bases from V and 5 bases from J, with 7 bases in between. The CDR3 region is CASSDEGYGYTF. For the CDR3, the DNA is TGTGCCAGCAGTGATGAGGGATATGGCTACACCTTC.

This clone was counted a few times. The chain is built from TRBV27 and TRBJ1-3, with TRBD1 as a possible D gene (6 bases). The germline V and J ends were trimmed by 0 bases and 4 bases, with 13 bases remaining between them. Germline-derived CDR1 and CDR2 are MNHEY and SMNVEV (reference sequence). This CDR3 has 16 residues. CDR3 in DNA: TGTGCCAGCAGTTTATCTGGCAGGGGAATAGGAAACACCATATATTTT. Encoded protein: CASSLSGRGIGNTIYF.